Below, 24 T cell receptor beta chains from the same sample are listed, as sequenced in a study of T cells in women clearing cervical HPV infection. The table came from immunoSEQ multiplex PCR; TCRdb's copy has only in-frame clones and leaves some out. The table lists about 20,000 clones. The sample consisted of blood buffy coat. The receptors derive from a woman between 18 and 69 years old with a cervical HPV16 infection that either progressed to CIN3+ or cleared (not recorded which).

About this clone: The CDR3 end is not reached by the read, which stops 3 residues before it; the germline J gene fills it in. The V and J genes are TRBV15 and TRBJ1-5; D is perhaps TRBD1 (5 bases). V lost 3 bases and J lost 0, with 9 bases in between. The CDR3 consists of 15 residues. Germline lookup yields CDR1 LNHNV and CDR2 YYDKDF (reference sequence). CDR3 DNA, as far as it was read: TGTGCCACCAGCAGGGGTCAGGGTAGCAATCAGCCC. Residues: CATSRGQGSNQP. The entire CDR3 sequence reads CATSRGQGSNQPQHF.

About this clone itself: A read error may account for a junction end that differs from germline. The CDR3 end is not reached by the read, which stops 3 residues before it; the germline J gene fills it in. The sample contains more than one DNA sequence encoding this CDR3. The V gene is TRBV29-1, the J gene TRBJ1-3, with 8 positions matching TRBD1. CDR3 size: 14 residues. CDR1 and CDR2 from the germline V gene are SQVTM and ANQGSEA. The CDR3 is CSGRTGTSGNTIYF. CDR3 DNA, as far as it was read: TGCAGCGGCCGGACAGGGACCTCTGGAAACACG. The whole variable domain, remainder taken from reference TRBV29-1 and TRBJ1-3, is SAVISQKPSRDICQRGTSLTIQCQVDSQVTMMFWYRQQPGQSLTLIATANQGSEATYESGFVIDKFPISRPNLTFSTLTVSNMSPEDSSIYLCSGRTGTSGNTIYFGEGSWLTVV.

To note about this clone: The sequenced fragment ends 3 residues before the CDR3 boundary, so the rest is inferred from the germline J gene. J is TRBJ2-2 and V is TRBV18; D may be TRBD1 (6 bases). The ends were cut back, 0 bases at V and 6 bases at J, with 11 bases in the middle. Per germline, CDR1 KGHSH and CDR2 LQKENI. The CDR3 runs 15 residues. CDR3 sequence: CASSPPWGRAGELFF. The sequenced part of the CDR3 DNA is TGTGCCAGCTCACCACCGTGGGGGCGCGCCGGGGAG.

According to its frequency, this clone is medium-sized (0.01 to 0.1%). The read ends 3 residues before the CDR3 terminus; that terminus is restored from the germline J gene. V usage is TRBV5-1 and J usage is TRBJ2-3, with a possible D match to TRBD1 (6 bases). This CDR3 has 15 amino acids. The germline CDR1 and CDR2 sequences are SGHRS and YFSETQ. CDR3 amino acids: CASSPAQGPGVPQYF. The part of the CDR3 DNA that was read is TGCGCCAGCAGCCCCGCCCAGGGCCCAGGGGTCCCG.

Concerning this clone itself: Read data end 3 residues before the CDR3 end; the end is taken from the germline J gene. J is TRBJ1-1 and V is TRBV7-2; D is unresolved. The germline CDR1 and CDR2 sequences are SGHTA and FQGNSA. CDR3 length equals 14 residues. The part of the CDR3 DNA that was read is TGTGCCAGCAGCTTAGGTGGTCCGTATGCGGGA. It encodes CASSLGGPYAG. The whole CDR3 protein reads CASSLGGPYAGAFF. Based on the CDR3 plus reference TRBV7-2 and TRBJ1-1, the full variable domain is GAGVSQSPSNKVTEKGKDVELRCDPISGHTALYWYRQSLGQGLEFLIYFQGNSAPDKSGLPSDRFSAERTGGSVSTLTIQRTQQEDSAVYLCASSLGGPYAGAFFGQGTRLTVV.

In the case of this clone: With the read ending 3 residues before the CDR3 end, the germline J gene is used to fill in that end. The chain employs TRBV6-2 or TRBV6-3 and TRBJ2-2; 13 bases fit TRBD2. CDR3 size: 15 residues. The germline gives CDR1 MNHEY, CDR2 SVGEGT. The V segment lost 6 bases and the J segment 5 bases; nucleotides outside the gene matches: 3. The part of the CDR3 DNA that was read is TGTGCCAGCAGGACTAGCGGGAGGAGGACCGGGGAG. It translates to CASRTSGRRTGE. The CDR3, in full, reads CASRTSGRRTGELFF.

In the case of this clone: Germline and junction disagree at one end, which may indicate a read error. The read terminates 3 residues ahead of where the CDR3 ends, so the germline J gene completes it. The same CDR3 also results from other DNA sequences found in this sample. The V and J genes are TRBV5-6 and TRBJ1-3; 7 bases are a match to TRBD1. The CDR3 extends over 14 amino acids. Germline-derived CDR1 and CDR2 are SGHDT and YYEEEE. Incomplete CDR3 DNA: TGTGCCAGCAGCTTGGAGGGGGCAGCGTACACT. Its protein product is CASSLEGAAYT. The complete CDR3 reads CASSLEGAAYTIYF.

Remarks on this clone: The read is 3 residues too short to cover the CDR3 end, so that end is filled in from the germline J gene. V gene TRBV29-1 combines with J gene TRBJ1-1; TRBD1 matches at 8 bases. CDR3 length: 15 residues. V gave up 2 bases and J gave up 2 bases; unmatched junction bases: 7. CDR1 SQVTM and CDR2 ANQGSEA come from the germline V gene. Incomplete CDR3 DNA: TGCAGCGTTGAATATCCAGGGGGCTACAACACTGAA. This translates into CSVEYPGGYNTE. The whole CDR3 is CSVEYPGGYNTEAFF. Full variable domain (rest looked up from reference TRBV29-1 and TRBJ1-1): SAVISQKPSRDICQRGTSLTIQCQVDSQVTMMFWYRQQPGQSLTLIATANQGSEATYESGFVIDKFPISRPNLTFSTLTVSNMSPEDSSIYLCSVEYPGGYNTEAFFGQGTRLTVV.

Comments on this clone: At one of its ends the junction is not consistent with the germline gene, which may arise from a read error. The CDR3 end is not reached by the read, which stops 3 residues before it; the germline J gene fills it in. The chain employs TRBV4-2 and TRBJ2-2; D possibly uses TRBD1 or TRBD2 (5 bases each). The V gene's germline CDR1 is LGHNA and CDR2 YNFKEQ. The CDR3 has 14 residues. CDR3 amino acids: CASSHSRGTGELFF. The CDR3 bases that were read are TGCGCCAGCAGCCATTCGAGGGGCACCGGGGAG.

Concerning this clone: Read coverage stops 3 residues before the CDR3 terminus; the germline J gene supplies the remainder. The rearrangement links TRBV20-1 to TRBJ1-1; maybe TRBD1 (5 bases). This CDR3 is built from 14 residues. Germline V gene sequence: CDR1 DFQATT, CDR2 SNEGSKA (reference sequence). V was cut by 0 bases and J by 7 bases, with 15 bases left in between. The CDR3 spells CSARDLRGASEAFF. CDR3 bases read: TGCAGTGCTAGAGACCTTCGTGGGGCGAGTGAA.

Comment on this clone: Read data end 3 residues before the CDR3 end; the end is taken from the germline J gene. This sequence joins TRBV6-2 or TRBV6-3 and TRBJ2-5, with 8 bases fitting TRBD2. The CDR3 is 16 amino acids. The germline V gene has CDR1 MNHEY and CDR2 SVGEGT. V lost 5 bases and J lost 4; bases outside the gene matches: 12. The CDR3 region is CASSRLSGSVGETQYF. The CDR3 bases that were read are TGTGCCAGCAGTCGACTCAGCGGGAGCGTGGGAGAGACC.

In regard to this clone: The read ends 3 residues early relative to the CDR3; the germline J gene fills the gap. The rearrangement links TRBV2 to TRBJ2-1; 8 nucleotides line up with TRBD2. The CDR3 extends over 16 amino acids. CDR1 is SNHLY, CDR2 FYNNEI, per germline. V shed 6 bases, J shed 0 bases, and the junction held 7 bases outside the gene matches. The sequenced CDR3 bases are TGTGCCAGCAGGGGCTTAGCGGGGAGCTCCTACAATGAG. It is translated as CASRGLAGSSYNE. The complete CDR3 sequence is CASRGLAGSSYNEQFF. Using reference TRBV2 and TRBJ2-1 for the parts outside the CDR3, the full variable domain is EPEVTQTPSHQVTQMGQEVILRCVPISNHLYFYWYRQILGQKVEFLVSFYNNEISEKSEIFDDQFSVERPDGSNFTLKIRSTKLEDSAMYFCASRGLAGSSYNEQFFGPGTRLTVL.

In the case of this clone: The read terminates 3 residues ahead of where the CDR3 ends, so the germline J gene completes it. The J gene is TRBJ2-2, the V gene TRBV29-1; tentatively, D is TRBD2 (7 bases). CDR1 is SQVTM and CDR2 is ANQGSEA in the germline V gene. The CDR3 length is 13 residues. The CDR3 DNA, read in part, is TGCAGCGTCGGGGGGCCAGGGCGAGAAAAG. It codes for CSVGGPGREK. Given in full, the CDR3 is CSVGGPGREKLFF.

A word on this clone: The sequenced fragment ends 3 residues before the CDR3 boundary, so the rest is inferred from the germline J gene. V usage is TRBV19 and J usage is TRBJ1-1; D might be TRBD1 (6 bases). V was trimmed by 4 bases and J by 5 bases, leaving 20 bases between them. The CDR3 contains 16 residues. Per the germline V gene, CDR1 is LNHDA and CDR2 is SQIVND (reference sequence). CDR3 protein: CASSTGRAGVWTEAFF. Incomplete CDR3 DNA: TGTGCCAGTAGTACGGGCCGGGCAGGGGTTTGGACTGAA.

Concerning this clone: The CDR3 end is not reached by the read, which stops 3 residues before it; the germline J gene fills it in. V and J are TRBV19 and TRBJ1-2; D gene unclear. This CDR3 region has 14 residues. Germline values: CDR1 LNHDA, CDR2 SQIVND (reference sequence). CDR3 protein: CASSTSGSTDTYTF. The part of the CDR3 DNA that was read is TGTGCCAGTAGTACAAGCGGGAGCACAGATACC.

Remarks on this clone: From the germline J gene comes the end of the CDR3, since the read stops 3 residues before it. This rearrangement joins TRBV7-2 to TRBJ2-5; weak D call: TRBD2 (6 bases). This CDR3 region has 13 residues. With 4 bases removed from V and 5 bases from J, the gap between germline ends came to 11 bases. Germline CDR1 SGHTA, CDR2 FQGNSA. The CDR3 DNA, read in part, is TGTGCCAGCAGCTCGGGGGAAGGTGAGACC. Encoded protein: CASSSGEGET. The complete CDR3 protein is CASSSGEGETQYF.

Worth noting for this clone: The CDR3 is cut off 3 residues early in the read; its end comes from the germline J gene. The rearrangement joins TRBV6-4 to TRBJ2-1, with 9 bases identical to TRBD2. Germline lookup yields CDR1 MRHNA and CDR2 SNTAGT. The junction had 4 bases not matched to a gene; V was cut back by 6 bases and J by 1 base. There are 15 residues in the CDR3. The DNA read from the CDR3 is TGTGCCAGCAGCCCGACTAGCGGATCCTACAATGAG. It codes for CASSPTSGSYNE. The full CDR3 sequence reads CASSPTSGSYNEQFF.

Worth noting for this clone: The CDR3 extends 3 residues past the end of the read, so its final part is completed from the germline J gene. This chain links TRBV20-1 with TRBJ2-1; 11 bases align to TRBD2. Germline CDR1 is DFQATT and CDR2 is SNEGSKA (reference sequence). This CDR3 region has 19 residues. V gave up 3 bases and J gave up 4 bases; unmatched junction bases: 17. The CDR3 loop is CSASNTIHLAGGGYNEQFF. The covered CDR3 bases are TGCAGTGCTAGTAACACAATTCACCTAGCGGGAGGAGGGTACAATGAG.

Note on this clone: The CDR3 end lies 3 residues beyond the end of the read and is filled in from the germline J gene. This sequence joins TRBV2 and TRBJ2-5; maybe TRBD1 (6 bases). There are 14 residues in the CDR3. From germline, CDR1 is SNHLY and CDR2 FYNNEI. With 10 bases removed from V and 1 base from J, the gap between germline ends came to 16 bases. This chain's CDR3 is CANVPGHSQETQYF. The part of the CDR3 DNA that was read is TGTGCCAACGTCCCGGGACATAGCCAAGAGACC.

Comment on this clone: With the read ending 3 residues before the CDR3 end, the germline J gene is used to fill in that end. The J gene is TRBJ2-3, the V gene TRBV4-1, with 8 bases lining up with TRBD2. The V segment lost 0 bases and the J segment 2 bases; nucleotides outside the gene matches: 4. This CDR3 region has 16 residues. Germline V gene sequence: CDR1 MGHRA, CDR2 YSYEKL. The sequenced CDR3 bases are TGCGCCAGCAGCCAAGAGACTAGCGTACCCACAGATACG. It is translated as CASSQETSVPTDT. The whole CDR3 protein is CASSQETSVPTDTQYF.

The CDR3 loop reads CASSWDRPHLSPLHF. The sequenced part of the CDR3 DNA is TGTGCCAGCAGTTGGGACAGGCCCCACCTTTCACCC. The rearrangement uses TRBV6-2 or TRBV6-3 and TRBJ1-6, with 8 bases lining up with TRBD1. Sequencing ends 3 residues short of the CDR3 end; the germline J gene provides the rest. The germline gives CDR1 MNHEY, CDR2 SVGEGT. The CDR3 runs to 15 residues. The ends lost 4 bases at V and 9 bases at J; junction bases unmatched: 8.

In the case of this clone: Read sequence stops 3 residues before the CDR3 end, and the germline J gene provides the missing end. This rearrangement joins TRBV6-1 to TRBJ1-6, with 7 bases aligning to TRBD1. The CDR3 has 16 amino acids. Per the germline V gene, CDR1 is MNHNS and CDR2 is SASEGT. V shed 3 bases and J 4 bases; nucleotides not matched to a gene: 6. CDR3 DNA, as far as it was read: TGTGCCAGCAGTGATCGGGACAGAAAATATAATTCACCC. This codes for CASSDRDRKYNSP. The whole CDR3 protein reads CASSDRDRKYNSPLHF.

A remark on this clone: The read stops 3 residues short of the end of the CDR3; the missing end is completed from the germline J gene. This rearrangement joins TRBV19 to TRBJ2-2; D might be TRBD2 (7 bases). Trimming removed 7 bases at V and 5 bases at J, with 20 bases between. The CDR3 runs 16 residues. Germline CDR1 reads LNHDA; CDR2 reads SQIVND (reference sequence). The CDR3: CASNSGGSMGTGELFF. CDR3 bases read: TGTGCCAGTAACTCGGGGGGCAGCATGGGGACCGGGGAG.

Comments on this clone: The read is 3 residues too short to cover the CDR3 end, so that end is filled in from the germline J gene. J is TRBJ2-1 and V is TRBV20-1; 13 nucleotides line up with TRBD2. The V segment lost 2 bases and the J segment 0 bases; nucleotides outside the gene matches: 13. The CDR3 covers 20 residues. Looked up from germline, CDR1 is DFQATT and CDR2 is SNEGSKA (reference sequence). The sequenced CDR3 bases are TGCAGTGCTAGAACTTACCCACTAGCGGGAGGGCCAAGCTCCTACAATGAG. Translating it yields CSARTYPLAGGPSSYNE. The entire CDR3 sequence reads CSARTYPLAGGPSSYNEQFF.